This TCR beta chain comes out of a study of blood T cell repertoires in COVID-19. Study as a whole: From the United States, Italy and Spain came samples of acute and convalescent COVID-19.

Those enrolled, adults aged 18 to 89 years, came from roughly 23 US areas. Cohorts were assigned according to the clinical history that participants reported. Using immunoSEQ multiplex PCR, the repertoire was profiled, and TCRdb retains in-frame clones only, with some absent. This repertoire shows 150,000 or so clones, 65% to 85% found once; its top ten account for 10% to 15%. Per the germline V gene, CDR1 is SNHLY and CDR2 is FYNNEI. This CDR3 comprises 13 residues. With 11 bases clipped from V and 4 bases from J, the junction kept 9 bases outside the gene matches. Input material: PBMCs or T cells enriched from blood (not recorded which). The chain uses TRBV2 and TRBJ1-2; 8 bases line up with TRBD1. This clonotype originated in a woman in her fifties or sixties who had recovered from COVID-19. CDR3 residues: CAVPDRVTYGYTF. In nucleotides, the CDR3 is TGTGCCGTGCCGGACAGGGTGACCTATGGCTACACCTTC.